Reported below is one TCR beta chain. This sample stems from a study of blood T cell repertoires in COVID-19. The wider study: The study drew acute and convalescent COVID-19 samples from the United States, Italy and Spain. Sources were T cells, B-cell-depleted T cells, or PBMCs; the material itself was cDNA or gDNA.

The CDR3 length is 14 residues. Per the germline V gene, CDR1 is WNHNN and CDR2 is SYGVQD (reference sequence). The V gene lost 3 bases and the J gene lost 3 bases, with 8 bases spanning the gap. Sequenced by immunoSEQ multiplex PCR; TCRdb stores in-frame clones only, minus some. The sample holds under 250,000 clones, about 88% seen once. This chain uses TRBV10-1 with TRBJ2-2; no clear D. The sequence was collected from a woman between 35 and 50 years old with acute or convalescent COVID-19. The sequencing input was peripheral blood. This CDR3 is CASSDRRDTGELFF. CDR3 bases: TGCGCCAGCAGTGATAGACGGGACACCGGGGAGCTGTTTTTT.